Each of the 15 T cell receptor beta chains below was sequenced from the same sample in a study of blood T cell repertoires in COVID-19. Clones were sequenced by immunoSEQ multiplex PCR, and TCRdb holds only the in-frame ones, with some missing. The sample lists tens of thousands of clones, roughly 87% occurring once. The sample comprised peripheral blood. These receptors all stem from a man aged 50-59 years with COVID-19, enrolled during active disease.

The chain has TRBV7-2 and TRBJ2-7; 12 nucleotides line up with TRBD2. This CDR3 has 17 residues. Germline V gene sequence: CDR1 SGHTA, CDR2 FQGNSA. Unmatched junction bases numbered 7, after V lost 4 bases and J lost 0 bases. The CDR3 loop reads CASSYAATSGGSYEQYF. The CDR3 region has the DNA TGTGCCAGCAGCTACGCCGCGACTAGCGGGGGCTCCTACGAGCAGTACTTC.

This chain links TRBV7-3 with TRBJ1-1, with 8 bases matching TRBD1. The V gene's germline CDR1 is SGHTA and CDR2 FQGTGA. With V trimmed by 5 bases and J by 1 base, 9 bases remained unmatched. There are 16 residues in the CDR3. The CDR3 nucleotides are TGTGCCAGCAGCCCAATCGACAGGGGAAGGAACACTGAAGCTTTCTTT. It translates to CASSPIDRGRNTEAFF.

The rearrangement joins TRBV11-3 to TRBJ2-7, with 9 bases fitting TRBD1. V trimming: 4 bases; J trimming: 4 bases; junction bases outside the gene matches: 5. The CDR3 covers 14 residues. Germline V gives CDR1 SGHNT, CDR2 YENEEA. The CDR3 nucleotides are TGTGCCAGCAGCTCGGGACAGGGCGGTTACGAGCAGTACTTC. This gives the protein CASSSGQGGYEQYF.

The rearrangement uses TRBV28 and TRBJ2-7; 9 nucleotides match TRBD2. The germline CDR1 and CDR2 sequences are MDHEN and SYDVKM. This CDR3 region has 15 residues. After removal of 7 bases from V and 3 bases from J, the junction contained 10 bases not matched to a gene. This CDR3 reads CASISLAGAGYEQYF. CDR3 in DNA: TGTGCCAGCATATCCTTAGCGGGAGCGGGCTACGAGCAGTACTTC.

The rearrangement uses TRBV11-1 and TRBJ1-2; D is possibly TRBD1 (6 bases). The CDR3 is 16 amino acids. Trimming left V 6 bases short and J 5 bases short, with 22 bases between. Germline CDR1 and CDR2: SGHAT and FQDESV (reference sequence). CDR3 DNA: TGTGCCAGCAGTGCTCCGGGACACGGTCTCCGGTATGGCTACACCTTC. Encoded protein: CASSAPGHGLRYGYTF.

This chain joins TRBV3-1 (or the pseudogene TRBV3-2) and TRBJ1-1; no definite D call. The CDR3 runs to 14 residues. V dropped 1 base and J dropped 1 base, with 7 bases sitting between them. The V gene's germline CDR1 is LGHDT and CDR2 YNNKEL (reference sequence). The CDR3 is CASSQAVWNTEAFF. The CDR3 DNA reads TGTGCCAGCAGCCAAGCAGTCTGGAACACTGAAGCTTTCTTT.

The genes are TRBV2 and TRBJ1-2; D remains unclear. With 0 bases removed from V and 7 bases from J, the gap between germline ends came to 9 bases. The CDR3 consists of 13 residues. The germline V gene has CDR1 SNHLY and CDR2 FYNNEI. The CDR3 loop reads CASSEAQVGGYTF. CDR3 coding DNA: TGTGCCAGCAGTGAAGCCCAGGTTGGTGGCTACACCTTC.

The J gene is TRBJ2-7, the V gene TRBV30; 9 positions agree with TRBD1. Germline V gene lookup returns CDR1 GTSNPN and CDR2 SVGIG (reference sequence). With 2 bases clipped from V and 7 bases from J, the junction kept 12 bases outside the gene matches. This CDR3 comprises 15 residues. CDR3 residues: CAWSRGTGKAREQYF. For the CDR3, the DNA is TGTGCCTGGAGTAGGGGGACAGGGAAGGCGCGGGAGCAGTACTTC. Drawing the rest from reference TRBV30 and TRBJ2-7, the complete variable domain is SQTIHQWPATLVQPVGSPLSLECTVEGTSNPNLYWYRQAAGRGLQLLFYSVGIGQISSEVPQNLSASRPQDRQFILSSKKLLLSDSGFYLCAWSRGTGKAREQYFGPGTRLTVT.

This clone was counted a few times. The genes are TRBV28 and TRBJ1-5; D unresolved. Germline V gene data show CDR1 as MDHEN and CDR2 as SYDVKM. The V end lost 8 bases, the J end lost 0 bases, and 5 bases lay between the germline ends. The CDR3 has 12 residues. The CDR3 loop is CASEDSNQPQHF. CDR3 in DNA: TGTGCCAGCGAGGATAGCAATCAGCCCCAGCATTTT.

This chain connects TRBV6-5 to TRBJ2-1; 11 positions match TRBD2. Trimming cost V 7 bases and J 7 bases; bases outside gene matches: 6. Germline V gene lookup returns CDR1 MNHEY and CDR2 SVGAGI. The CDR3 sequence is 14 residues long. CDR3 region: CASTLAGGWNEQFF. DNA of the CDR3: TGTGCCAGCACCCTAGCGGGAGGTTGGAATGAGCAGTTCTTC.

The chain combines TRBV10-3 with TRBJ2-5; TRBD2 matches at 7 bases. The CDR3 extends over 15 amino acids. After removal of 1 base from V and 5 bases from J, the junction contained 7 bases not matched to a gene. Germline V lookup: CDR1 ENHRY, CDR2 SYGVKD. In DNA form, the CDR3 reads TGTGCCATCAGTGAGTTCCGGACTAGTGATGAGACCCAGTACTTC. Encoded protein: CAISEFRTSDETQYF.

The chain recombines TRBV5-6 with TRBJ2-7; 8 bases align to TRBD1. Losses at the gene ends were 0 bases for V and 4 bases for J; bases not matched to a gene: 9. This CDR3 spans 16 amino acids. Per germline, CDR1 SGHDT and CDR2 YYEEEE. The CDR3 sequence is CASSLVGPGQEYEQYF. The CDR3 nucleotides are TGTGCCAGCAGCTTGGTCGGACCGGGACAGGAGTACGAGCAGTACTTC.

The DNA for the CDR3 is TGTGCCAGCAGCGGGAGGACAGGATACAATGAGCAGTTCTTC. Translated: CASSGRTGYNEQFF. The rearrangement links TRBV7-6 to TRBJ2-1; possible D gene TRBD1, 7 bases. The CDR3 covers 14 residues. Germline V gene data show CDR1 as SGHVS and CDR2 as FNYEAQ. V shed 5 bases and J shed 4 bases, with 12 bases lying between them.

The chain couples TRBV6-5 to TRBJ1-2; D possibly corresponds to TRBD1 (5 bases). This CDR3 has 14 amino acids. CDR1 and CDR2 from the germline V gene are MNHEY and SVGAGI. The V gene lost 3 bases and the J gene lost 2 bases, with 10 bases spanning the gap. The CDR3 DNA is TGTGCCAGCAGTTATCAGGGCCCCAACTATGGCTACACCTTC. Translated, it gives CASSYQGPNYGYTF.

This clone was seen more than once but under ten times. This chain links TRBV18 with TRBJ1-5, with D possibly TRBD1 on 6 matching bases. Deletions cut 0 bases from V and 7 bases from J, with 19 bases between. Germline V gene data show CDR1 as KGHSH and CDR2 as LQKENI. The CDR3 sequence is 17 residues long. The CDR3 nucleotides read TGTGCCAGCTCACCACCGGGGGCGGCACAGGGTGACCAGCCCCAGCATTTT. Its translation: CASSPPGAAQGDQPQHF.